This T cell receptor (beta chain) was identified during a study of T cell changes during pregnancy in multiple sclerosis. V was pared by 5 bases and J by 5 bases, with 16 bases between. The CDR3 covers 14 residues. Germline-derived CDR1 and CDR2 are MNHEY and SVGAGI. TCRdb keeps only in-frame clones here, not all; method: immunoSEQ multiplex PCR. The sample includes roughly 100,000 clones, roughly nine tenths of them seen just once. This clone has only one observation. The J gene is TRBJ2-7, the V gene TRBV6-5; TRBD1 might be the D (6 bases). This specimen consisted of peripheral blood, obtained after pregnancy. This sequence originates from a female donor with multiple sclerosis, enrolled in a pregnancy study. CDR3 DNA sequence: TGTGCCAGCAGTCCGGCTAATCAGGGGAACGAGCAGTACTTC. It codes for CASSPANQGNEQYF.